This TCR beta chain derives from a study of T cell changes during pregnancy in multiple sclerosis. Libraries were prepared by immunoSEQ multiplex PCR; TCRdb keeps only in-frame clonotypes and omits some of them. The table shows around 74,000 clones, with around nine tenths occurring only once. The CDR3 extends over 14 amino acids. The junction had 3 bases not matched to a gene; V was cut back by 4 bases and J by 5 bases. The germline CDR1 and CDR2 sequences are MNHEY and SMNVEV (reference sequence). This sequence joins TRBV27 and TRBJ1-4, with 8 bases fitting TRBD1. The sample in question was peripheral blood, obtained before pregnancy. This sequence was found in a female donor with multiple sclerosis, enrolled in a pregnancy study. The CDR3 DNA is TGTGCCAGCAGTTACAGGGGGGAAAATGAAAAACTGTTTTTT. Residues: CASSYRGENEKLFF.